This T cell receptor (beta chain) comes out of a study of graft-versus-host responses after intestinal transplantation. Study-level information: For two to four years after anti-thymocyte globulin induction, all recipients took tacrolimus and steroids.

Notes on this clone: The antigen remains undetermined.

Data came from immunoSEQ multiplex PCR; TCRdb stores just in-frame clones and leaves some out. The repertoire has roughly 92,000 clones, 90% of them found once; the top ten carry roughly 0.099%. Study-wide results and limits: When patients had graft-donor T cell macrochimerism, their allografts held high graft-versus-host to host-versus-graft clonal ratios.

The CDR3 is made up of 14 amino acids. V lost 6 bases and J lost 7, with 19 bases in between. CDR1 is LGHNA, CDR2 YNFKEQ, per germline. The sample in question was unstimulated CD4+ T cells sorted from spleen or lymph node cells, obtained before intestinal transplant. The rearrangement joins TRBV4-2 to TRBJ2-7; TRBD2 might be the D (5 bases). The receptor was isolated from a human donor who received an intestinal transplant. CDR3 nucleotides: TGTGCCAGCAGACGGAGCGGTGGGCCCGGGGAGCAGTACTTC. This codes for CASRRSGGPGEQYF.